This paragraph reports one T cell receptor beta chain. TCRdb re-analysed the reads in MiXCR, keeping a single row per CDR3 protein. The data show approximately 200,000 distinct CDR3 sequences, roughly 20% seen once. This CDR3 is built from 16 residues. V dropped 5 bases and J dropped 2; count of bases not matched to a gene: 9. From germline, CDR1 is LNHDA and CDR2 SQIVND (reference sequence). This record comes from a study of T cell repertoires in cytomegalovirus infection. The specimen was CD8+ T cells from PBMCs. The rearrangement joins TRBV19 to TRBJ2-7, with 10 bases identical to TRBD2. The clonotype originates from a human donor in good health (CMV status not recorded). Some clones in this sample may be carry-over from other donors' samples. The CDR3 protein is CASSLRTSGYPYEQYF. CDR3 DNA sequence: TGTGCCAGTAGTCTTCGGACTAGCGGCTACCCCTACGAGCAGTACTTC.